This TCR beta chain was captured by sequencing in a study of blood T cell repertoires in COVID-19. The CDR3 sequence is 15 residues long. Germline CDR1 reads SGDLS; CDR2 reads YYNGEE. Germline trimming cut 0 bases from V and 4 bases from J; bases unmatched to any gene: 4. This study enrolled people aged roughly 18 to 90 from about two dozen US geographic areas. Recovery meant two consecutive negative NP/OP PCR tests, professional clearance, or resolved symptoms. Measured with immunoSEQ multiplex PCR; TCRdb has only the in-frame clones, and not every one. The sample holds about 320,000 clones; around nine tenths are singletons and the top ten take under 6%.

The chain uses TRBV9 and TRBJ1-3; 7 bases are shared with TRBD1. Sample: PBMCs or T cells enriched from blood (not recorded which). The receptor was isolated from a man aged 30-40 years who had recovered from COVID-19. The CDR3 is CASSVGQGEGNTIYF. CDR3 bases: TGTGCCAGCAGCGTAGGACAGGGAGAAGGAAACACCATATATTTT.